The TCR beta chain described here comes from a study of blood T cell repertoires in COVID-19 (dated by TCRdb to the early 2020s). With regard to the full study: Samples covering the acute and convalescent phases of COVID-19 were provided by collaborators in the United States, Italy and Spain. Where available, HLA class I and class II types were taken from metadata supplied by the sample provider and were not determined by assay-based typing. Deeply sampled blood TCRbeta repertoires from subjects exposed to, actively infected with, or recovered from COVID-19 were included in the dataset. The material from the prospective study consisted of cDNA or gDNA derived from T cells, B-cell-depleted T cells, or PBMCs. The samples were drawn from the first 160 participants of the ongoing ImmuneRACE study and from 950 to 1,500 subjects provided by 6 global collaborators. A de-identified subject ID, COVID-19 status, age in years and sex were almost always included in the sample metadata. A freely available public database, intended as a resource for researchers studying the immune response to SARS-CoV-2, is where the repertoires were released.

The immunoSEQ Assay, a bias-controlled multiplex PCR, was used to amplify TCRbeta CDR3 regions from genomic DNA. Concerning the study's data processing: Nucleated cell counts per sample were estimated from amplification of reference gene primers within the assay. Sequence reads were collapsed and filtered to measure the absolute abundance of every unique TCRbeta CDR3 rearrangement. For each sample, productive Simpson clonality was calculated by taking the square root of Simpson's diversity index across productive rearrangements. The clones in this table, taken by TCRdb from immuneACCESS, are in-frame only. Not every clone is retained; where verified, under half of the shortfall comes from an unresolved V gene, and the cause of the rest is unknown. Clone size and V and J calls were adopted from that table, with D and trimming inferred from the DNA. Present in this sample are 200,000 to 300,000 clones, about nine tenths of which were seen just once. The ten largest clones represent roughly 7% of the sample.

In regard to this clone: Its antigen target is currently unknown. The input lacks base qualities; no much larger clone sits a single base away.

Sequences LGHDT (CDR1) and YNNKEL (CDR2) are obtained from the germline V gene (reference sequence). The trim is 2 bases for V and 4 bases for J, with a gap of 14 bases between the germline ends. The CDR3, from cysteine to phenylalanine, totals 15 residues. The sequence is cut down to CDR3 DNA, 45 bases in frame from base 1. What the study reported, not specific to this receptor: How much clinical and demographic metadata was included differed by source and by participant, and the metadata was provided uncurated.

Samples from volunteer blood donors who had recovered from COVID-19 were contributed by a second Seattle source. Whole blood was collected in K2EDTA tubes by collaborating institutions according to the institutions' own protocols. For TCRbeta analysis, collaborators shipped samples in one of three forms: frozen whole blood, isolated PBMCs, or DNA extracted from either of those sample types. The sample consisted of peripheral blood. The sequence derives from a man in his 60s who had recovered from COVID-19. The V gene is TRBV3-1 (or the pseudogene TRBV3-2) and the J gene is TRBJ1-2; a tentative D call is TRBD1 (6 bases match). The CDR3 protein sequence reads: CASSQSAGASYGYTF. The DNA reads as follows: TGTGCCAGCAGCCAATCGGCAGGGGCTTCCTATGGCTACACCTTC.